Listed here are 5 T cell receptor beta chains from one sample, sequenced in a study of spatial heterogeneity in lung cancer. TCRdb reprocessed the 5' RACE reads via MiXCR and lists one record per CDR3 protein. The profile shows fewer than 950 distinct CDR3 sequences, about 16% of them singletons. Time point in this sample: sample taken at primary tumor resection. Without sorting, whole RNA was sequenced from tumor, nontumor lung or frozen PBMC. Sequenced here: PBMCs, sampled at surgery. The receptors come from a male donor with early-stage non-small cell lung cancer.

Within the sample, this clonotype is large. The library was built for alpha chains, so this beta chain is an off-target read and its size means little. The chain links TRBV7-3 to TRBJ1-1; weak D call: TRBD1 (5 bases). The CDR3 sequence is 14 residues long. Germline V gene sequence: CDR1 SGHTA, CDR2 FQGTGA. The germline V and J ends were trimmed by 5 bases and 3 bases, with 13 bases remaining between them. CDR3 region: CASSSSGPYTEAFF. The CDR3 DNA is TGTGCCAGCAGCAGCTCGGGACCGTACACTGAAGCTTTCTTT.

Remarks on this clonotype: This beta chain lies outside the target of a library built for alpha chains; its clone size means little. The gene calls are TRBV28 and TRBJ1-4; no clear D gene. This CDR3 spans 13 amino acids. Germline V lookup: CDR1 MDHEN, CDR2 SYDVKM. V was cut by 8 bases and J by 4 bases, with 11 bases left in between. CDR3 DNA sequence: TGTGCCAGCCGACGGGGTCTTAATGAAAAACTGTTTTTT. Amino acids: CASRRGLNEKLFF.

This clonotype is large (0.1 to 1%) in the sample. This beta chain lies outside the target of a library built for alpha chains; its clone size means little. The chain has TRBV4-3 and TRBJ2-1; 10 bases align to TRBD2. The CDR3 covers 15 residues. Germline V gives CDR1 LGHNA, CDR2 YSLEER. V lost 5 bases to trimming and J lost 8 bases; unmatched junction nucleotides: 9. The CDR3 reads CASSNSGGSWDEQFF. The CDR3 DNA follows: TGCGCCAGCAGCAATAGCGGGGGGTCCTGGGATGAGCAGTTCTTC.

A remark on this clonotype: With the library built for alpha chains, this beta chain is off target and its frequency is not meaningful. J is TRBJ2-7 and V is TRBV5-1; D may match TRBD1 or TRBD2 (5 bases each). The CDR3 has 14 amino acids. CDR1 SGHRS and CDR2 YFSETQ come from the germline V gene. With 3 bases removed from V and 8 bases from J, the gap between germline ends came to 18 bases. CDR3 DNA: TGCGCCAGCAGCTCCCGCTGGGACGGTGCCAAGCAGTACTTC. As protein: CASSSRWDGAKQYF.

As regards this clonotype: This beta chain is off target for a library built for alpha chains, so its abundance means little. Here the CDR3 DNA reads TGCAGTGCTAGAGCAGATTTCAGCACTGAAGCTTTCTTT. It specifies CSARADFSTEAFF. The chain combines TRBV20-1 with TRBJ1-1, with D unresolved. The CDR3 sequence is 13 residues long. Trimming shortened V by 1 base and J by 4 bases, and 10 bases separated the two germline ends. The germline V gene has CDR1 DFQATT and CDR2 SNEGSKA (reference sequence).